The T cell receptor beta chain under discussion was sequenced for a study of cytomegalovirus exposure and HLA in healthy donors. Study results and limitations: The classifier reportedly diagnosed cytomegalovirus status with high specificity and sensitivity.

As to this clone: What it binds is not known.

The CDR3 sequence is 15 residues long. The V end lost 4 bases, the J end lost 0 bases, and 15 bases lay between the germline ends. CDR1 SQVTM and CDR2 ANQGSEA come from the germline V gene. PCR was performed using 60 Vbeta and 13 Jbeta primers. Profiling relied on immunoSEQ multiplex PCR, and the TCRdb table lists in-frame clones only, not all of them. Its clone listing holds about 210,000 clones. This receptor was identified in a woman aged 30 to 39 in good health and CMV-seropositive. The chain recombines TRBV29-1 with TRBJ1-1; D ambiguous. The specimen was PBMCs. The CDR3 nucleotides read TGCAGCGTTGCTCTCCAACTCCGGGTGAACACTGAAGCTTTCTTT. Residues: CSVALQLRVNTEAFF.